The source of this T cell receptor (beta chain) is a study of blood T cell repertoires in COVID-19. Original processing methods: The assay estimated nucleated cells by amplifying reference gene primers. The assay was immunoSEQ multiplex PCR, and TCRdb's table has in-frame clones only and misses some. V and J calls plus clone size are reproduced from that table; the DNA served to infer D and trimming. The sample carries over 85,000 clones, roughly 84% recorded once. A Seattle source enrolled patients during active infection and followed them longitudinally. Germline-derived CDR1 and CDR2 are MNHEY and SVGEGT. Trimming left V 2 bases short and J 9 bases short, with 9 bases between. The length of the CDR3 is 12 residues.

This TCR derives from a woman at least 80 years old with COVID-19, enrolled during active disease. The V and J genes are TRBV6-2 or TRBV6-3 and TRBJ2-3, with unresolved D. The sequenced sample consisted of peripheral blood. The DNA of the CDR3 is TGTGCCAGCAGTTACCCCCAACTCACGCAGTATTTT. Protein sequence: CASSYPQLTQYF.